Shown below are 15 T cell receptor beta chains from a single sample sequenced in a study of breast tumors, draining lymph nodes, adjacent tissues. TCRdb redid the calling of the multiplex PCR reads with MiXCR, one entry per CDR3 protein. The sample includes 150,000 to 250,000 distinct CDR3 sequences, roughly 31% of them seen just once. The lymph nodes were axillary draining lymph nodes from breast cancer patients. Source material: axillary lymph node tissue. Receptors originate from a female donor with breast cancer. Some clones in this sample may be carry-over from other donors' samples.

At least ten counts were recorded for this clonotype. The V and J genes are TRBV19 and TRBJ2-2; a weak D match, TRBD1 (5 bases). The length of the CDR3 is 14 residues. Germline CDR1 is LNHDA and CDR2 is SQIVND (reference sequence). Trimming removed 5 bases from V and 5 bases from J, with 12 bases in between. The CDR3 here is CASSVRQNTGELFF. DNA of the CDR3: TGTGCCAGTAGTGTCCGACAGAATACCGGGGAGCTGTTTTTT.

This clonotype was observed at least ten times. The chain recombines TRBV20-1 with TRBJ2-1, with TRBD2 matching over 8 bases. The CDR3 loop spans 12 amino acids. From germline, CDR1 is DFQATT and CDR2 SNEGSKA (reference sequence). Trimming at V came to 6 bases and at J to 9 bases, leaving 7 bases not matched to a gene. The DNA for the CDR3 is TGCAGTGCGCCGGGACTAGTAAGTGAGCAGTTCTTC. This codes for CSAPGLVSEQFF.

To note about this clonotype: One end of the junction does not line up with germline, which may come from a read error. This sequence joins TRBV9 and TRBJ2-5; D is unresolved. The CDR3 extends over 15 amino acids. CDR1 is SGDLS and CDR2 is YYNGEE in the germline V gene. The CDR3 DNA follows: TGCGCCAGCAGCGTAGGTCTAGAGTACCAAGAGGCCCAGTACTTC. Amino acid sequence: CASSVGLEYQEAQYF.

This clonotype has a count of ten or more. The genes are TRBV14 and TRBJ2-3; unclear D gene. The V end lost 0 bases, the J end lost 2 bases, and 6 bases lay between the germline ends. This CDR3 has 14 residues. CDR1 is SGHDN and CDR2 is FVKESK in the germline V gene. The CDR3 loop is CASSQEDTTDTQYF. CDR3 DNA sequence: TGTGCCAGCAGCCAAGAAGACACCACAGATACGCAGTATTTT.

This clonotype has a count of ten or more. The rearrangement uses TRBV2 and TRBJ2-6; TRBD2 matches at 7 bases. Losses at the gene ends were 6 bases for V and 0 bases for J; bases not matched to a gene: 5. Germline V gene data show CDR1 as SNHLY and CDR2 as FYNNEI. The CDR3 is 16 amino acids. The CDR3 coding sequence is TGTGCCAGCAGGGGGGGGGTGGGCTCTGGGGCCAACGTCCTGACTTTC. This codes for CASRGGVGSGANVLTF.

This clonotype has a count of ten or more. CDR3 region: CASSVDVGAGHQETQYF. The CDR3 coding sequence is TGTGCCAGCAGCGTTGATGTTGGCGCAGGGCATCAAGAGACCCAGTACTTC. The chain combines TRBV9 with TRBJ2-5; possible D gene TRBD1, 5 bases. Trimming removed 2 bases at V and 2 bases at J, with 19 bases between. Germline V gene lookup returns CDR1 SGDLS and CDR2 YYNGEE. CDR3 length equals 17 residues. Full variable domain (missing parts from reference TRBV9 and TRBJ2-5): DSGVTQTPKHLITATGQRVTLRCSPRSGDLSVYWYQQSLDQGLQFLIQYYNGEERAKGNILERFSAQQFPDLHSELNLSSLELGDSALYFCASSVDVGAGHQETQYFGPGTRLLVL.

For this clonotype: A read error may be the cause here, since a much bigger clone is one base away. Since no conserved phenylalanine or tryptophan closes the CDR3, a read error is the likely cause. The chain is built from TRBV3-1 and TRBJ1-2; maybe TRBD1 (6 bases). The CDR3 totals 15 residues. V lost 1 base to trimming and J lost 6 bases, with 15 bases between them. From germline, CDR1 is LGHDT and CDR2 YNNKEL (reference sequence). CDR3 sequence reads: CASSQGDRPGNGYTS. CDR3 nucleotide sequence: TGTGCCAGCAGCCAAGGTGACAGGCCGGGTAATGGCTACACCTCC.

This clonotype was seen repeatedly, ten times or more. The J gene is TRBJ2-6, the V gene TRBV11-1; either TRBD1 or TRBD2 may supply D (5 bases each). Germline V gene data show CDR1 as SGHAT and CDR2 as FQDESV (reference sequence). V was pared by 4 bases and J by 3 bases, with 7 bases between. The CDR3 totals 14 residues. DNA of the CDR3: TGTGCCAGCAGCTGGGGGAGTGGGGCCAACGTCCTGACTTTC. Translated, it gives CASSWGSGANVLTF.

This clonotype was recorded many times. The chain uses TRBV10-3 and TRBJ1-5; tentative D call: TRBD1 (6 bases). Germline V gives CDR1 ENHRY, CDR2 SYGVKD. V gave up 3 bases and J gave up 3 bases, with 12 bases separating them. The CDR3 length is 15 residues. The CDR3 loop is CAISEYQGNNQPQHF. CDR3 DNA: TGTGCCATCAGTGAATATCAGGGGAACAATCAGCCCCAGCATTTT.

The table lists this clonotype with many counts. For the CDR3, the DNA is TGTGCCAGCAGATTATTGGCGGGGGGGCTCGGGGTTGAGCAGTTCTTC. Protein sequence: CASRLLAGGLGVEQFF. The V call is TRBV12-3 or TRBV12-4, the J call TRBJ2-1, with 9 bases aligning to TRBD2. This CDR3 contains 16 residues. The V and J ends lost 6 bases and 9 bases, in that order; junction bases with no gene match: 15.

This chain connects TRBV7-9 to TRBJ1-3; 9 bases map to TRBD1. The CDR3 runs to 15 residues. Looked up from germline, CDR1 is SEHNR and CDR2 is FQNEAQ (reference sequence). Losses at the gene ends were 4 bases for V and 2 bases for J; bases not matched to a gene: 3. The CDR3: CASSSGTGTGNTIYF. For the CDR3, the DNA is TGTGCCAGCAGCTCCGGGACAGGGACTGGAAACACCATATATTTT.

CDR3 DNA: TGCAGCGTTCCAGACAGGCAGAAAGAAGGCTACACCTTC. Its protein is CSVPDRQKEGYTF. This chain uses TRBV29-1 with TRBJ1-2, with a possible D match to TRBD1 (6 bases). Trimming took off 5 bases at V and 8 bases at J, with 18 bases between the two ends. The length of the CDR3 is 13 residues. The germline V gene encodes CDR1 SQVTM and CDR2 ANQGSEA.

Note on this clonotype: The junction differs from germline at one of its ends, possibly a read error. J is TRBJ2-1 and V is TRBV19, with TRBD1 matching over 7 bases. This CDR3 is 13 amino acids long. Per germline, CDR1 LNHDA and CDR2 SQIVND (reference sequence). CDR3 DNA: TGTGCCAGTAGTACGGACAGGTTCAATCAGCAGTTCTTC. Protein sequence: CASSTDRFNQQFF. The full variable domain, completed using reference TRBV19 and TRBJ2-1, is DGGITQSPKYLFRKEGQNVTLSCEQNLNHDAMYWYRQDPGQGLRLIYYSQIVNDFQKGDIAEGYSVSREKKESFPLTVTSAQKNPTAFYLCASSTDRFNQQFFGPGTRLTVL.

This clonotype was seen ten or more times. The chain joins TRBV5-1 to TRBJ2-1; D may be TRBD2 (8 bases). The V end was cut by 7 bases, the J end by 6 bases, with 14 bases between. The CDR3 is made up of 13 amino acids. In germline, CDR1 is SGHRS, CDR2 YFSETQ. DNA for the CDR3: TGCGCCAGCTCGGGAGGGGGCGTCAATGAGCAGTTCTTC. It yields the protein CASSGGGVNEQFF. Using reference TRBV5-1 and TRBJ2-1 for the parts outside the CDR3, the full variable domain is KAGVTQTPRYLIKTRGQQVTLSCSPISGHRSVSWYQQTPGQGLQFLFEYFSETQRNKGNFPGRFSGRQFSNSRSEMNVSTLELGDSALYLCASSGGGVNEQFFGPGTRLTVL.

This clonotype was observed at least ten times. Written as DNA, the CDR3 is TGCAGTGCTAGAGATATGCTAGCGCGCAATGAGCAGTTCTTC. Its protein product is CSARDMLARNEQFF. The chain joins TRBV20-1 to TRBJ2-1, with D perhaps matching TRBD2 (6 bases). The CDR3 is 14 residues long. Trimming took 0 bases from V and 6 from J, leaving 12 bases between them. CDR1 and CDR2 (germline): DFQATT, SNEGSKA (reference sequence).